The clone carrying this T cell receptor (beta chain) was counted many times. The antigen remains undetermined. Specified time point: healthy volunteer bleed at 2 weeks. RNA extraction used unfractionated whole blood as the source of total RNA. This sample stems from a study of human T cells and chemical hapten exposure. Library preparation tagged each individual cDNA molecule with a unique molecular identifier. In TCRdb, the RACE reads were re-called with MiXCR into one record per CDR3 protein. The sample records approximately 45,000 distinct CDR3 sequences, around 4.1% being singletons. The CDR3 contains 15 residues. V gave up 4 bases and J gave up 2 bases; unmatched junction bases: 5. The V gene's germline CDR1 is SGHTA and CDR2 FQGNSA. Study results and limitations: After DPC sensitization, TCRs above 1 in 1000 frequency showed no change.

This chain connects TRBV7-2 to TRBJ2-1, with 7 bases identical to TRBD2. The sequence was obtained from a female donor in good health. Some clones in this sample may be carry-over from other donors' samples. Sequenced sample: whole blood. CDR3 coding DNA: TGTGCCAGCAGCTCGGGACTATCCACCTACAATGAGCAGTTCTTC. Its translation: CASSSGLSTYNEQFF.